Listed here is a single T cell receptor beta chain. Its specificity is not known. The data derive from a study of T cell responses to AZD1222 COVID-19 vaccine. The study's findings and limits: AZD1222 recipients seropositive at baseline numbered only five to seven.

Assay used: immunoSEQ multiplex PCR; TCRdb lists only in-frame clones, some missing. The data hold about 140,000 clones, with 89% observed a single time. Sequencing used peripheral blood, obtained 28 days after the second AZD1222 dose. The sequence came from an adult who received the AZD1222 COVID-19 vaccine.

The CDR3 reads CATSRHGTLSTDTQYF. The CDR3 bases are TGTGCCACCAGCAGACATGGTACGCTTAGCACAGATACGCAGTATTTT. The chain joins TRBV15 to TRBJ2-3; D is unclear. CDR3 length equals 16 residues. V was clipped by 2 bases and J by 0 bases, with 12 bases between them. CDR1 is LNHNV, CDR2 YYDKDF, per germline (reference sequence).